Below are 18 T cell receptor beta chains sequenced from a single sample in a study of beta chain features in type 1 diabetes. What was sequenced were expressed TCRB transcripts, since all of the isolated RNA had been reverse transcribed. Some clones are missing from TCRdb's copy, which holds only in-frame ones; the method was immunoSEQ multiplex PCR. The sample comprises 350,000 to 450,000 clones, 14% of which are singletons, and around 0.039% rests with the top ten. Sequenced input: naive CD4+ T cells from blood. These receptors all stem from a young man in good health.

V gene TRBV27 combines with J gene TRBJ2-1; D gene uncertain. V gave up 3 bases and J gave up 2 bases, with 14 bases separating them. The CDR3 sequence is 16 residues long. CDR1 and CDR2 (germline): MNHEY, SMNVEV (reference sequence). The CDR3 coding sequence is TGTGCCAGCAGTTTCGTTAGGGTAAGGGCCTACAATGAGCAGTTCTTC. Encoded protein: CASSFVRVRAYNEQFF.

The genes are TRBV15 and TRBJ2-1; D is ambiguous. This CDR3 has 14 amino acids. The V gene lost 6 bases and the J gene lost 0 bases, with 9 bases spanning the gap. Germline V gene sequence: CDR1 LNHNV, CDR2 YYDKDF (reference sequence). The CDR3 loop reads CATRDPSSYNEQFF. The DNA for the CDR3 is TGTGCCACCAGGGACCCCTCCTCCTACAATGAGCAGTTCTTC. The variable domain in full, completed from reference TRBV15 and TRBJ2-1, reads DAMVIQNPRYQVTQFGKPVTLSCSQTLNHNVMYWYQQKSSQAPKLLFHYYDKDFNNEADTPDNFQSRRPNTSFCFLDIRSPGLGDTAMYLCATRDPSSYNEQFFGPGTRLTVL.

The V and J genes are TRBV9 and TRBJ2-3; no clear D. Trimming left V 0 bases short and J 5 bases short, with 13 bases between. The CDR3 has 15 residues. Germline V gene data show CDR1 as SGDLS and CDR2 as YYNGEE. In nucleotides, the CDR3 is TGTGCCAGCAGCGTAGGCGTTCGCTGGAAAGATACGCAGTATTTT. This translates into CASSVGVRWKDTQYF.

CDR3 coding DNA: TGTGCCATCAGTGTGGCAGGGCCGGAGACCCAGTACTTC. Translated, it gives CAISVAGPETQYF. V and J are TRBV10-3 and TRBJ2-5; tentatively, D is TRBD1 (5 bases). CDR3 length: 13 residues. Germline values: CDR1 ENHRY, CDR2 SYGVKD. The ends were cut back, 4 bases at V and 5 bases at J, with 11 bases in the middle.

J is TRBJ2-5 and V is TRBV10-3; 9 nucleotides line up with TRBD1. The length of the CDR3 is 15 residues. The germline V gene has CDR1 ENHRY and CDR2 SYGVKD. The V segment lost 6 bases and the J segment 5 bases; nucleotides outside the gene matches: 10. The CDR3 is CAISTPNRGQETQYF. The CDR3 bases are TGTGCCATCAGCACTCCTAACAGGGGGCAGGAGACCCAGTACTTC.

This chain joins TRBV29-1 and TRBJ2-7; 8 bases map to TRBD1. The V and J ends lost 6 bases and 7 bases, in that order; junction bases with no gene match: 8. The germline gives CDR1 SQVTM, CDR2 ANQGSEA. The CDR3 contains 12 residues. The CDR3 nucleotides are TGCAGCGTAGGAACAGGGGGGAATGAGCAGTACGTC. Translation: CSVGTGGNEQYV.

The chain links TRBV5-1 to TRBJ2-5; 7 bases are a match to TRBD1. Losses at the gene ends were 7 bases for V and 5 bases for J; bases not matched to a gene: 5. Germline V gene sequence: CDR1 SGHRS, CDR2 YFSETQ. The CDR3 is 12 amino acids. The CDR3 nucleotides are TGCGCCAGCGGACAGGCCTCGGAGACCCAGTACTTC. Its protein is CASGQASETQYF.

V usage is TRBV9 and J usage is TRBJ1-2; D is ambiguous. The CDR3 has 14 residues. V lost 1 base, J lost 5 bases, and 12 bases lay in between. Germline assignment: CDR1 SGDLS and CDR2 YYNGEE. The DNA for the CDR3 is TGTGCCAGCAGCGTAAAGACGGACGGATATGGCTACACCTTC. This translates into CASSVKTDGYGYTF.

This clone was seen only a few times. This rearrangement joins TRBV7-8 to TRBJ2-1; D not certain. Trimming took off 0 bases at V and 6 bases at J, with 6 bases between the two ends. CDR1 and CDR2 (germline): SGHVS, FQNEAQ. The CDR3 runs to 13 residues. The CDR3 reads CASSLALINEQFF. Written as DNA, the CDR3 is TGTGCCAGCAGCTTAGCCCTCATCAATGAGCAGTTCTTC.

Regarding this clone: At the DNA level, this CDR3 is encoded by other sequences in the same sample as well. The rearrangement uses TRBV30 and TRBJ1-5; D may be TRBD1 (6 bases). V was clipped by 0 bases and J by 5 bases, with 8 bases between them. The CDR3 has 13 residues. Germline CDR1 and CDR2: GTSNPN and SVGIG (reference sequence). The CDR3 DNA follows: TGTGCCTGGAGTGTCAGGGGAGATCAGCCCCAGCATTTT. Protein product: CAWSVRGDQPQHF.

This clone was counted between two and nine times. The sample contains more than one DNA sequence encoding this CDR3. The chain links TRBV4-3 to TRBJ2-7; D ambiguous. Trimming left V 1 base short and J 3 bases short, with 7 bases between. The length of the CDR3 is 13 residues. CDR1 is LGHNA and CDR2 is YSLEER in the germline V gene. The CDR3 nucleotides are TGCGCCAGCAGCCAAGCTAGGAACTACGAGCAGTACTTC. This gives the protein CASSQARNYEQYF.

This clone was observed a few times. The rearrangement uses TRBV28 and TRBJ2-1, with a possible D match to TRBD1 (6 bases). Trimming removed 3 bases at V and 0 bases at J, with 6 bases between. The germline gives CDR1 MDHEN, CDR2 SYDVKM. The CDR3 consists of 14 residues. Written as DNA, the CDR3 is TGTGCCAGCAGTTTGGACAGCTCCTACAATGAGCAGTTCTTC. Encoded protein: CASSLDSSYNEQFF.

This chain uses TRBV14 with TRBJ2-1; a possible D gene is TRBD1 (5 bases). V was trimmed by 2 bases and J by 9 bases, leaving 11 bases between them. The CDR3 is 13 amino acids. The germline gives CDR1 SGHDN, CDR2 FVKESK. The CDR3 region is CASSQLPTVEQFF. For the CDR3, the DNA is TGTGCCAGCAGCCAACTCCCGACAGTTGAGCAGTTCTTC.

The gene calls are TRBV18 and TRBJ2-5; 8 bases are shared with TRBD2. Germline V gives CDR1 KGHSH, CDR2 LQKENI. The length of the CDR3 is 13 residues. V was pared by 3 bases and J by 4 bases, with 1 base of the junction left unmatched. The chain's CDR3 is CASSPLAGETQYF. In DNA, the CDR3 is TGTGCCAGCTCACCCCTAGCGGGAGAGACCCAGTACTTC. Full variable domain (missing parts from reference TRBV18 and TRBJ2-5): NAGVMQNPRHLVRRRGQEARLRCSPMKGHSHVYWYRQLPEEGLKFMVYLQKENIIDESGMPKERFSAEFPKEGPSILRIQQVVRGDSAAYFCASSPLAGETQYFGPGTRLLVL.

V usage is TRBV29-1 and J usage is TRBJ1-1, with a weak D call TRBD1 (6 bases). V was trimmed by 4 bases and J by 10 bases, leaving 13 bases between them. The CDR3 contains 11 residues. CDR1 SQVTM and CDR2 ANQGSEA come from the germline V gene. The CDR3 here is CSVVSETGAFF. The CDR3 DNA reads TGCAGCGTTGTATCCGAGACAGGAGCTTTCTTT.

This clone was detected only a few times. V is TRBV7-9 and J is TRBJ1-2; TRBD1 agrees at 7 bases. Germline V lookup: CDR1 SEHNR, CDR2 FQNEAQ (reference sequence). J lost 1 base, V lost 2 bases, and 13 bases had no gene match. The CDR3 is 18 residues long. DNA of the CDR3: TGTGCCAGCAGCTTAAGTTTTAGTGCCGGACAGGATAACTATGGCTACACCTTC. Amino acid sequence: CASSLSFSAGQDNYGYTF. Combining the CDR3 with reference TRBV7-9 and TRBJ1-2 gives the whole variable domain DTGVSQNPRHKITKRGQNVTFRCDPISEHNRLYWYRQTLGQGPEFLTYFQNEAQLEKSRLLSDRFSAERPKGSFSTLEIQRTEQGDSAMYLCASSLSFSAGQDNYGYTFGSGTRLTVV.

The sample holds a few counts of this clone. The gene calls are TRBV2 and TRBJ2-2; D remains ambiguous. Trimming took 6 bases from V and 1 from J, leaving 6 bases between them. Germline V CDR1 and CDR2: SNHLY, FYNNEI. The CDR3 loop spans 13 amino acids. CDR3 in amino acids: CASRSQNTGELFF. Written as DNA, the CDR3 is TGTGCCAGCAGGTCCCAGAACACCGGGGAGCTGTTTTTT.

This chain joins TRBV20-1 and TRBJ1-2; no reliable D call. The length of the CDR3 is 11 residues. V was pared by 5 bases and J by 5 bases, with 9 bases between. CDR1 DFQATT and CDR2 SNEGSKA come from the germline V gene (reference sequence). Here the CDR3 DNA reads TGCAGTGCTGACGTGGGTTATGGCTACACCTTC. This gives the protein CSADVGYGYTF.